Presented here are 6 T cell receptor beta chains from one specimen sequenced in a study of read filtering for tumor transcriptome and immune sequencing. Molecular barcoded adaptors covering alpha/delta and beta/gamma chains were used on approximately 400 ng RNA. TCRdb passed the reads through MiXCR, listing each CDR3 protein once. This sample has about 62,000 distinct CDR3 sequences, with 15% to 20% found just once. The sequenced material came from a population of CD138-negative cells sorted from bone marrow. The source of these receptors is a donor at least 40 years old with multiple myeloma.

This clonotype was observed a few times. The chain couples TRBV15 to TRBJ2-2; D not resolved. The germline V gene encodes CDR1 LNHNV and CDR2 YYDKDF (reference sequence). V lost 1 base and J 0 bases, leaving 12 bases between the germline ends. The CDR3 spans 17 residues. CDR3 protein: CATSRGGGIANTGELFF. CDR3 bases: TGTGCCACCAGCAGAGGTGGCGGTATCGCGAACACCGGGGAGCTGTTTTTT.

This clonotype was seen many times. The rearrangement links TRBV5-1 to TRBJ2-5; 8 nucleotides line up with TRBD1. Germline V gives CDR1 SGHRS, CDR2 YFSETQ. J gave up 5 bases and V 1 base, and 7 bases lay outside the gene matches. The CDR3 length is 15 residues. CDR3 sequence reads: CASSLNQGASETQYF. The CDR3 DNA follows: TGCGCCAGCAGCTTGAATCAGGGGGCGTCGGAGACCCAGTACTTC.

Comments on this clonotype: A much larger clone differs by one base, so this may be a read error. The chain joins TRBV12-3 or TRBV12-4 to TRBJ1-1; weak D call: TRBD1 (6 bases). The ends were cut back, 6 bases at V and 7 bases at J, with 18 bases in the middle. The CDR3 runs 14 residues. CDR3 sequence: CASRSSEGVSEAFF. The CDR3, as DNA: TGTGCCAGCAGATCCTCGGAGGGGGTCAGTGAAGCTTTCTTT.

This clonotype was detected many times. The chain recombines TRBV28 with TRBJ2-3; possible D gene TRBD2, 6 bases. The CDR3 has 16 amino acids. The germline V and J ends were trimmed by 7 bases and 6 bases, with 23 bases remaining between them. CDR1 is MDHEN and CDR2 is SYDVKM in the germline V gene. The CDR3 nucleotides read TGTGCCAGCAACCCCCCCTACGGGGGTCCCCTCGATACGCAGTATTTT. Its translation is CASNPPYGGPLDTQYF.

This clonotype was found many times. V is TRBV20-1 and J is TRBJ2-7; tentatively, D is TRBD1 (6 bases). The CDR3 spans 16 residues. CDR1 and CDR2 (germline): DFQATT, SNEGSKA (reference sequence). Between the trimmed V and J ends, which lost 0 bases and 2 bases, there was a span of 17 bases. CDR3 sequence: CSARDPGQGLPYEQYF. In DNA form, the CDR3 reads TGCAGTGCTAGAGATCCGGGACAAGGACTCCCCTACGAGCAGTACTTC.

This clonotype occurred many times. The gene calls are TRBV29-1 and TRBJ2-1; the D gene is possibly TRBD1 (6 bases). There are 12 residues in the CDR3. Trimming removed 6 bases from V and 4 bases from J, with 10 bases in between. In germline, CDR1 is SQVTM, CDR2 ANQGSEA. The CDR3: CSVLQGYNEQFF. CDR3 coding DNA: TGCAGCGTGTTACAGGGATACAATGAGCAGTTCTTC.